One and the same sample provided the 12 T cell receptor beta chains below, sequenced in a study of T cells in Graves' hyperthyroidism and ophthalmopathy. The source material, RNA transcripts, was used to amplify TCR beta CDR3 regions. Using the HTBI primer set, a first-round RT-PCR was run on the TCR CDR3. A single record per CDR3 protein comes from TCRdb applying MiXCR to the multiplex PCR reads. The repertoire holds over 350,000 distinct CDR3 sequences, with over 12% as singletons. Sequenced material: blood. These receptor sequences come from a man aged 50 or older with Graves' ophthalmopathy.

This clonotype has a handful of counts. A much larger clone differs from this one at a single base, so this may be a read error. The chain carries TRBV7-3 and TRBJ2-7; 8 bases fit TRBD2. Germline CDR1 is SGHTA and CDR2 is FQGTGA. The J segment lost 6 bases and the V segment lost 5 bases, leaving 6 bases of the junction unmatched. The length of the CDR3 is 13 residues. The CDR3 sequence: CASSRCLAGEQYF. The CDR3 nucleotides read TGTGCCAGCAGCAGATGCCTAGCGGGCGAGCAGTACTTC.

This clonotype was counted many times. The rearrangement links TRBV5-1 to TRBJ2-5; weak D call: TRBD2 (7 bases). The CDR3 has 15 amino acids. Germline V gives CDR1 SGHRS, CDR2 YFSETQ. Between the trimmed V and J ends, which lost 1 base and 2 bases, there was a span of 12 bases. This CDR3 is CASSLRTAGQETQYF. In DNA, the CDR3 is TGCGCCAGCAGCTTGAGGACAGCGGGACAAGAGACCCAGTACTTC.

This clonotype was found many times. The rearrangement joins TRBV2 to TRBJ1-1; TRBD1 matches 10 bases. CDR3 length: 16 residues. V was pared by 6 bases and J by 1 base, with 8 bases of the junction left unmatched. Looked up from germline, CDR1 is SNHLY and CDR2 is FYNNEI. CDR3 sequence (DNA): TGTGCCAGCAGGGTCGAGACAGGGGGCCGGAACACTGAAGCTTTCTTT. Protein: CASRVETGGRNTEAFF.

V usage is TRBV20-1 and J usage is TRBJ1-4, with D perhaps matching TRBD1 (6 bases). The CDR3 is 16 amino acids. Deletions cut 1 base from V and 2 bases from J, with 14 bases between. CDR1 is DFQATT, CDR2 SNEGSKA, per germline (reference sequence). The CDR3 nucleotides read TGCAGTGCTAGAGTTACAGGGAATACGACTAATGAAAAACTGTTTTTT. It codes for CSARVTGNTTNEKLFF.

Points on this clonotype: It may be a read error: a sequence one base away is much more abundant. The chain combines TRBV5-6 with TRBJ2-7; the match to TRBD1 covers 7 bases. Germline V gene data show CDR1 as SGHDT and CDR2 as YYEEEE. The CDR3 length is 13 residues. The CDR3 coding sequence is TGTGCCGGCAGCAAAGGGACAGCCTACGAGCAGTACTTC. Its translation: CAGSKGTAYEQYF.

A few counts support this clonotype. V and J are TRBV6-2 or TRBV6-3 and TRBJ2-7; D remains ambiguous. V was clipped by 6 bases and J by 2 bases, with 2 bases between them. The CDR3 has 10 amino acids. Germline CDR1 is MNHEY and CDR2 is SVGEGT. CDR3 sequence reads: CASRTYEQYF. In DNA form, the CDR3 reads TGTGCCAGCAGAACCTACGAGCAGTACTTC.

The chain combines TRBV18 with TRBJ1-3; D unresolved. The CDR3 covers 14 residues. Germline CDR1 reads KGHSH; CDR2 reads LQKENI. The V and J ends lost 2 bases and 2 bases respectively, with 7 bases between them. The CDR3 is CASSPGNAGNTIYF. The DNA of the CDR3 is TGTGCCAGCTCACCAGGGAACGCTGGAAACACCATATATTTT.

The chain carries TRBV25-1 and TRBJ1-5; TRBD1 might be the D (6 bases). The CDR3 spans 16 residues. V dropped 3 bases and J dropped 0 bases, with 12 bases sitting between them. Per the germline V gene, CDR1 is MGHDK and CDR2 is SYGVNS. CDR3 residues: CASSDQRDTSNQPQHF. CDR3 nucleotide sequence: TGTGCCAGCAGTGACCAGCGGGACACTAGCAATCAGCCCCAGCATTTT.

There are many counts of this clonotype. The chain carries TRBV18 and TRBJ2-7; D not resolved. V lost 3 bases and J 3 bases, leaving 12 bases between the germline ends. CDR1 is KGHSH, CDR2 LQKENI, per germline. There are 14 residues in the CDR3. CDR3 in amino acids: CASSPSRAGYEQYF. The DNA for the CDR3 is TGTGCCAGCTCACCTAGCCGTGCCGGCTACGAGCAGTACTTC.

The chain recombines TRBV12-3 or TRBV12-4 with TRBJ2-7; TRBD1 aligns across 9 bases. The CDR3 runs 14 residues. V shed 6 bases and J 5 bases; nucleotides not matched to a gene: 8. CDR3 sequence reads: CASSPDRGFHEQYF. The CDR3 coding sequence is TGTGCCAGCAGCCCCGACAGGGGGTTCCACGAGCAGTACTTC.

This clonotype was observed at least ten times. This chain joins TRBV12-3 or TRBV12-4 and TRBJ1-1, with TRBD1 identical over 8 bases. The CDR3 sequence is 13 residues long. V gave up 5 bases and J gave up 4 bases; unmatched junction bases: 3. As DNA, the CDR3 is TGTGCCAGCAGTGGACAGGGTGGCACTGAAGCTTTCTTT. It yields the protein CASSGQGGTEAFF.

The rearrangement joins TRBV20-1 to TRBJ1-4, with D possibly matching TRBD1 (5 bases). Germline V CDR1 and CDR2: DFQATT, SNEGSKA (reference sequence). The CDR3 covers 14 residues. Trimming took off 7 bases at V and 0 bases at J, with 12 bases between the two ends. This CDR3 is CSVGTLATNEKLFF. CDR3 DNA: TGCAGTGTCGGGACGCTTGCAACTAATGAAAAACTGTTTTTT.